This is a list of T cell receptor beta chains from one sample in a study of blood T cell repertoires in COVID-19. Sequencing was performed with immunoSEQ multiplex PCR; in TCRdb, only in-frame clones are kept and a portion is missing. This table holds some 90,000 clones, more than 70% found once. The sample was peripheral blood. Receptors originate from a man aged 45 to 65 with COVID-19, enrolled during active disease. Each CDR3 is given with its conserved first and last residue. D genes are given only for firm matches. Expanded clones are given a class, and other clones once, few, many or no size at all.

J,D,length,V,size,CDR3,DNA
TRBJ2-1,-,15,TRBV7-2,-,CASSLSSSPYNEQFF,TGTGCCAGCAGCTTATCGTCGAGCCCCTACAATGAGCAGTTCTTC
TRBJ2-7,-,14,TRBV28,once,CASSSRSGAYEQYF,TGTGCCAGCAGTTCTCGATCGGGGGCCTACGAGCAGTACTTC
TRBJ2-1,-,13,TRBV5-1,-,CASSLGPYNEQFF,TGCGCCAGCAGCTTGGGGCCCTACAATGAGCAGTTCTTC
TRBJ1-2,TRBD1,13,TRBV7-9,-,CASNRQGDYGYTF,TGTGCCAGCAACCGACAGGGGGACTATGGCTACACCTTC
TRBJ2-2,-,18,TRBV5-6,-,CASSLGMTTPVKTGELFF,TGTGCCAGCAGCTTGGGGATGACTACGCCGGTGAAAACCGGGGAGCTGTTTTTT
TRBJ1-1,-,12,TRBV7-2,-,CASREKGTEAFF,TGTGCCAGCCGGGAAAAAGGAACTGAAGCTTTCTTT
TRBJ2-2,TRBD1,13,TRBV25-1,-,CASSVTGVVELFF,TGTGCCAGCAGTGTTACAGGGGTGGTGGAGCTGTTTTTT
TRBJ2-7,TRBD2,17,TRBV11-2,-,CASSSGALAGVTYEQYF,TGTGCCAGCAGCTCCGGGGCTCTAGCGGGGGTAACCTACGAGCAGTACTTC
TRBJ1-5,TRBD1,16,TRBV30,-,CAWSPTGQGGNQPQHF,TGTGCCTGGAGCCCGACGGGACAGGGTGGAAATCAGCCCCAGCATTTT
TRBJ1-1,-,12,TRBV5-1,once,CASSLDRSGAFF,TGCGCCAGCAGCCTCGACAGGTCGGGAGCTTTCTTT
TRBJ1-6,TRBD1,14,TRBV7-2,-,CASSYGQGGFPLHF,TGTGCCAGCAGCTACGGACAGGGGGGGTTCCCCCTCCACTTT
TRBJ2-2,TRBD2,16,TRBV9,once,CASSVEGLAGTGELFF,TGTGCCAGCAGCGTAGAGGGACTAGCGGGCACCGGGGAGCTGTTTTTT
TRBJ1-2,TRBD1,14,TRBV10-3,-,CAIGTDRGSYGYTF,TGTGCCATCGGAACGGACAGGGGCTCTTATGGCTACACCTTC
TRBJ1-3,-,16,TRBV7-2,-,CASSFLTGDSGNTIYF,TGTGCCAGCAGCTTTTTGACAGGTGACTCTGGAAACACCATATATTTT
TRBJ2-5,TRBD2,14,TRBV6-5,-,CASSTGGARETQYF,TGTGCCAGCAGCACCGGGGGGGCTAGAGAGACCCAGTACTTC
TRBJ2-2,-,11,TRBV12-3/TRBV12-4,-,CASSRAGELFF,TGTGCCAGCAGTCGAGCCGGGGAGCTGTTTTTT
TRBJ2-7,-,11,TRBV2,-,CASLGMNEQYF,TGTGCCAGCCTGGGCATGAACGAGCAGTACTTC
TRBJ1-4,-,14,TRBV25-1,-,CASSERSGNEKLFF,TGTGCCAGCAGTGAGCGATCCGGTAATGAAAAACTGTTTTTT
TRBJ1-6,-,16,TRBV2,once,CASKVQAGTYNSPLHF,TGTGCCAGCAAGGTGCAGGCCGGAACCTATAATTCACCCCTCCACTTT
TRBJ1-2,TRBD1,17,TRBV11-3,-,CASSSGQGYEQSYGYTF,TGTGCCAGCAGCTCAGGACAGGGTTATGAACAGAGCTATGGCTACACCTTC
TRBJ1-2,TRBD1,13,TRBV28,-,CASKRQGVYGYTF,TGTGCCAGCAAGCGACAGGGTGTTTATGGCTACACCTTC
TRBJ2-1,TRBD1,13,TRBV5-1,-,CASSPQGDSEQFF,TGCGCCAGCAGCCCCCAAGGGGACAGCGAGCAGTTCTTC
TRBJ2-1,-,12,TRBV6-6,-,CASTRGGLAPIF,TGTGCCAGCACCCGCGGTGGTCTTGCGCCGATCTTC
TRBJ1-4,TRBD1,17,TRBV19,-,CASSMLGQASTNEKLFF,TGTGCCAGTAGTATGCTAGGACAGGCCTCAACTAATGAAAAACTGTTTTTT
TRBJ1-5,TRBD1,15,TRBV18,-,CASSRQGEVNQPQHF,TGTGCCAGCTCACGACAGGGTGAGGTCAATCAGCCCCAGCATTTT